Each of the 2 T cell receptor beta chains below was sequenced from the same sample in a study of T cell repertoires in cytomegalovirus infection (dated by TCRdb to about 2019). Sequenced using an Illumina HiSeq 1500. TCRdb's own reprocessing of the public reads used fastp at Q25 and MiXCR and kept productive beta chains. One record per CDR3 amino acid sequence lists the most common genes and DNA. In all, the sample holds fewer than 950,000 distinct CDR3 sequences, and approximately 29% of those were seen once. Roughly 12% of the sample belongs to the ten largest clones. Read against the paper, the sample's treatment or condition label means: in vitro stimulation with specific CMV peptide epitopes to enrich CMV-specific T cells. These receptors are not linked to any known antigen. The specimen was cultured CD8+ T cells from PBMCs, collected from culture after CMV antigen stimulation. The source of these receptors is a human donor in good health (CMV status not recorded). Some clones in this sample may be carry-over from other donors' samples.

The V call is TRBV7-9, the J call TRBJ2-2, with D perhaps TRBD1 (6 bases). The CDR3 runs 15 residues. Germline assignment: CDR1 SEHNR and CDR2 FQNEAQ (reference sequence). Deletions cut 2 bases from V and 3 bases from J, with 10 bases between. The CDR3 bases are TGTGCCAGCAGCTTAACAGGGCGCGACACCGGGGAGCTGTTTTTT. The encoded protein is CASSLTGRDTGELFF.

The rearrangement joins TRBV20-1 to TRBJ2-7; a weak D match, TRBD1 (5 bases). V gave up 5 bases and J gave up 5 bases, with 19 bases separating them. The CDR3 covers 14 residues. Germline V gives CDR1 DFQATT, CDR2 SNEGSKA (reference sequence). The CDR3 DNA is TGCAGTGCTGGACACCAGGGATTTAGGGACGAGCAGTACTTC. It is translated as CSAGHQGFRDEQYF.